The T cell receptor beta chain described here comes from a study of shared clonotypes between healthy human individuals. The V gene end was trimmed by 4 bases and the J gene end by 6 bases; junction bases not matched to a gene: 7. Per the germline V gene, CDR1 is SGHRS and CDR2 is YFSETQ. The CDR3 consists of 15 residues. Study-level findings and limits: In this cohort, only blood was sampled, and tissue repertoires likely differ.

This clone was counted only a few times. The antigen remains undetermined. Libraries were prepared by immunoSEQ multiplex PCR; TCRdb keeps only in-frame clonotypes and omits some of them. The table records more than 1 million clones, 70% to 80% of them present only once. This TCR derives from a man aged 18 to 30 in good health. Some clones in this sample may be carry-over from other donors' samples. V usage is TRBV5-1 and J usage is TRBJ1-4; 9 bases are a match to TRBD1. The sample was memory CD4+ T cells from PBMCs. As to subset: CD45RA-negative fraction. Here the CDR3 reads CASSEEQGAYEKLFF. The CDR3 DNA is TGCGCCAGCAGCGAAGAACAGGGGGCATATGAAAAACTGTTTTTT.